This TCR beta chain was recovered during a study of blood T cell repertoires in COVID-19. About the study: Samples of COVID-19 (acute and convalescent) were obtained from the United States, Italy and Spain. Sample material is recorded as cDNA or gDNA derived from T cells, B-cell-depleted T cells, or PBMCs.

Germline-derived CDR1 and CDR2 are LGHDT and YNNKEL (reference sequence). V dropped 0 bases and J dropped 5 bases, with 7 bases sitting between them. The CDR3 is 13 residues long. Original processing notes: Reference gene primer amplification in the assay estimated nucleated cell counts. The method was immunoSEQ multiplex PCR; TCRdb's version includes in-frame clones alone and lacks a portion of them. V and J calls plus clone size are reproduced from that table; the DNA served to infer D and trimming. The sample yields around 130,000 clones, under 95% seen once. The sequence was obtained from a middle-aged man with active COVID-19. The chain uses TRBV3-1 (or the pseudogene TRBV3-2) and TRBJ1-2; D not certain. Input material: peripheral blood. The CDR3 DNA follows: TGTGCCAGCAGCCAAGATCTAGCTTATGGCTACACCTTC. Translation gives CASSQDLAYGYTF.